Following are 2 T cell receptor beta chains from one sample sequenced in a study of T cell repertoires in cytomegalovirus infection. From the reads, TCRdb called clonotypes with MiXCR, one entry per CDR3 protein. This sample has 800,000 to 950,000 distinct CDR3 sequences; about 33% occur once, and the top ten carry around 11%. Their specific antigens are unknown. Sequencing was performed on cultured CD8+ T cells from PBMCs, taken from culture after CMV antigen stimulation. These receptors were collected from a human donor in good health (CMV status not recorded). Some clones in this sample may be carry-over from other donors' samples.

This clonotype was observed once. At one boundary the junction diverges from the germline segment, which might be a read error. V and J are TRBV12-3 or TRBV12-4 and TRBJ1-2, with a possible D match to TRBD1 (6 bases). This CDR3 is 13 amino acids long. Written as DNA, the CDR3 is TGTGCCAGCAGTTTAGACAGGGACTATGACTACACCTTC. It yields the protein CASSLDRDYDYTF.

This clonotype was seen a handful of times. The V call is TRBV7-9, the J call TRBJ2-3; D is ambiguous. V was cut by 3 bases and J by 3 bases, with 10 bases left in between. The CDR3 contains 14 residues. The germline gives CDR1 SEHNR, CDR2 FQNEAQ (reference sequence). CDR3 in amino acids: CASSFEADTDTQYF. CDR3 DNA: TGTGCCAGCAGCTTCGAAGCTGATACAGATACGCAGTATTTT.